This section outlines one T cell receptor beta chain sequence together with its context. No antigen is known for it. This entry belongs to a study of OX40 agonist ivuxolimab in advanced cancers. Sequenced by immunoSEQ multiplex PCR; TCRdb stores in-frame clones only, minus some. Seen here are 50,000 to 65,000 clones, 85% to 95% observed once, and the top ten hold roughly 9.4%. The study, taken as a whole, reports: Blood T cells, both CD4+ and CD8+, expanded clonally by week 6 at 0.1 to 3.0 mg/kg. Among some nonresponders, normalized T-cell clonal expansion was also low.

Germline V gene lookup returns CDR1 SEHNR and CDR2 FQNEAQ (reference sequence). Trimming shortened V by 5 bases and J by 0 bases, and 11 bases separated the two germline ends. This CDR3 is built from 15 residues. The origin of this receptor is an adult with an advanced solid tumor such as melanoma, head and neck, liver or kidney cancer. This chain joins TRBV7-9 and TRBJ2-4; D may be TRBD1 (6 bases). The material was CD4+ or CD8+ T cells sorted from blood, obtained in a trial of the OX40 agonist ivuxolimab. CDR3 region: CASSRDILAKNIQYF. Here the CDR3 DNA reads TGTGCCAGCAGCCGGGACATCTTAGCCAAAAACATTCAGTACTTC. Full variable domain (rest looked up from reference TRBV7-9 and TRBJ2-4): DTGVSQNPRHKITKRGQNVTFRCDPISEHNRLYWYRQTLGQGPEFLTYFQNEAQLEKSRLLSDRFSAERPKGSFSTLEIQRTEQGDSAMYLCASSRDILAKNIQYFGAGTRLSVL.